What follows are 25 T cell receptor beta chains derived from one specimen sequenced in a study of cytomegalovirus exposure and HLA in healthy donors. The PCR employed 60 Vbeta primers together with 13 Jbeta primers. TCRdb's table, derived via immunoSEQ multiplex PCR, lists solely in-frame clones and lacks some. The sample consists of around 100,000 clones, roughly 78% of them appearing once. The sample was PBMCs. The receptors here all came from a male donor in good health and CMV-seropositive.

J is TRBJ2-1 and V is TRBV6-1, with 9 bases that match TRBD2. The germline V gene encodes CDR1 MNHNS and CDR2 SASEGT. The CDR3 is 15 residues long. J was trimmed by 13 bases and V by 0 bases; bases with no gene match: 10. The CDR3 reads CASSEAGGRAWIQFF. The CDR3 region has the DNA TGTGCCAGCAGTGAAGCCGGCGGGAGGGCCTGGATCCAGTTCTTC.

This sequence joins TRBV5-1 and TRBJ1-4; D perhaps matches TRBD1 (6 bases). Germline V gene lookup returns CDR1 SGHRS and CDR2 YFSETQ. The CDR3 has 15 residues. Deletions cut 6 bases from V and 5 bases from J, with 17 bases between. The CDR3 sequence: CASTPSTGRNEKLFF. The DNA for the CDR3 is TGCGCCAGCACTCCGTCAACAGGGAGAAATGAAAAACTGTTTTTT.

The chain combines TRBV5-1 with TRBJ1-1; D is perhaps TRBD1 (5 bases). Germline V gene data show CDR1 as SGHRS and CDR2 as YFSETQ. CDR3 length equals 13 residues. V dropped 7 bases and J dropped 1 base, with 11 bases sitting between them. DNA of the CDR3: TGCGCCAGCTATCTGGGGGGGAACACTGAAGCTTTCTTT. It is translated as CASYLGGNTEAFF.

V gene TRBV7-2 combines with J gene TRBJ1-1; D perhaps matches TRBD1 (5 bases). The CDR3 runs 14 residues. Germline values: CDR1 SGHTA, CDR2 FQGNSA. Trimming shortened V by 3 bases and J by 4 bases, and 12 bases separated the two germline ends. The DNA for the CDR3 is TGTGCCAGCAGCTTTGGGGGGGTGTTCACTGAAGCTTTCTTT. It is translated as CASSFGGVFTEAFF.

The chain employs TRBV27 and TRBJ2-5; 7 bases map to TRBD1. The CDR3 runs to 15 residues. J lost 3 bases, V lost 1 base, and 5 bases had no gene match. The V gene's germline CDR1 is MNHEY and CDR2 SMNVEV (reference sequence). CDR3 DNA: TGTGCCAGCAGTTTATATGGGACAGAGAAAGAGACCCAGTACTTC. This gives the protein CASSLYGTEKETQYF.

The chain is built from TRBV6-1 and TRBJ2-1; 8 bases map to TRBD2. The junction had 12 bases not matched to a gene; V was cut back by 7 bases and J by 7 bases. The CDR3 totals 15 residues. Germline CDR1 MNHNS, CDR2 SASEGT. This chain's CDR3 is CASNGGDGLFNEQFF. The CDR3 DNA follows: TGTGCCAGCAACGGGGGGGACGGCCTGTTTAATGAGCAGTTCTTC.

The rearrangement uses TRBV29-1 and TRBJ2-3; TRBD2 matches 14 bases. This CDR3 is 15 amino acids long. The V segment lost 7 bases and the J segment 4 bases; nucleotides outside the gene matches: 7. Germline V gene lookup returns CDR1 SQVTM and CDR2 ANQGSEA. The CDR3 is CSGNGLAGGADTQYF. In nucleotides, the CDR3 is TGCAGCGGAAATGGACTAGCGGGGGGAGCAGATACGCAGTATTTT.

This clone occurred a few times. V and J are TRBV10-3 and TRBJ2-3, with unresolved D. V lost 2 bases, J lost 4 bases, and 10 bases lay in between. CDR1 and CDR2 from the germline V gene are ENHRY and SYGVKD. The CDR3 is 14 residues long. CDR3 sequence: CAISEPRAADTQYF. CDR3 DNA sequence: TGTGCCATCAGTGAGCCAAGAGCCGCAGATACGCAGTATTTT.

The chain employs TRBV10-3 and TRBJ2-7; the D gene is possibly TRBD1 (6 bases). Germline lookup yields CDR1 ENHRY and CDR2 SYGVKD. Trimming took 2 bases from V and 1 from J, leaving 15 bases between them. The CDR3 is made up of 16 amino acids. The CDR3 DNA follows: TGTGCCATCAGTGAGCCGGTAGGGGGTGGGTCCTACGAGCAGTACTTC. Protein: CAISEPVGGGSYEQYF.

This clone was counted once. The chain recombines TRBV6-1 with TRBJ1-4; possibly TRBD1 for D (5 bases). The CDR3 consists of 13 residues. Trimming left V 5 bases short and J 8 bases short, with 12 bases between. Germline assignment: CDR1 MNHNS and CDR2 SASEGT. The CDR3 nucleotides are TGTGCCAGCAGTCGGGGGAATTGGGAAAAACTGTTTTTT. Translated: CASSRGNWEKLFF.

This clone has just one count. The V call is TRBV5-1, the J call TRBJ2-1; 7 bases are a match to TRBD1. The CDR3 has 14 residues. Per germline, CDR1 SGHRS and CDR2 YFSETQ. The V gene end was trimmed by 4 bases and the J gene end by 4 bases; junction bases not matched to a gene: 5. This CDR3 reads CASSTGQEYNEQFF. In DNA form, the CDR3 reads TGCGCCAGCAGCACAGGACAGGAGTACAATGAGCAGTTCTTC.

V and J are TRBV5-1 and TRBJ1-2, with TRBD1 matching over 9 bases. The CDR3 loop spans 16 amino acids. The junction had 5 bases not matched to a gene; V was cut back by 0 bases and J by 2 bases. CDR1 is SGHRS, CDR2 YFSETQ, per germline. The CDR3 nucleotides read TGCGCCAGCAGCTTGGCACAGGGGGCGCCCAACTATGGCTACACCTTC. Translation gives CASSLAQGAPNYGYTF.

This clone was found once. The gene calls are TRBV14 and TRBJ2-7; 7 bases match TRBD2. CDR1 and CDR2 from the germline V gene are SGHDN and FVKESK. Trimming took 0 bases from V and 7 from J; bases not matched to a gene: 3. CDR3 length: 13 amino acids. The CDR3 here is CASSQDGRYEQYF. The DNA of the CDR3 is TGTGCCAGCAGCCAAGACGGGAGGTATGAGCAGTACTTC. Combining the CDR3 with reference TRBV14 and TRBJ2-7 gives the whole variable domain EAGVTQFPSHSVIEKGQTVTLRCDPISGHDNLYWYRRVMGKEIKFLLHFVKESKQDESGMPNNRFLAERTGGTYSTLKVQPAELEDSGVYFCASSQDGRYEQYFGPGTRLTVT.

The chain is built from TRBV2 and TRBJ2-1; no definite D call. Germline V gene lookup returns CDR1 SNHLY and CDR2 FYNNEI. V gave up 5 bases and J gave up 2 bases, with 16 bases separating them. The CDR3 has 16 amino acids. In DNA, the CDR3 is TGTGCCAGCAGTCGGAGCGCGGAATTCACCTACAATGAGCAGTTCTTC. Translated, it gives CASSRSAEFTYNEQFF.

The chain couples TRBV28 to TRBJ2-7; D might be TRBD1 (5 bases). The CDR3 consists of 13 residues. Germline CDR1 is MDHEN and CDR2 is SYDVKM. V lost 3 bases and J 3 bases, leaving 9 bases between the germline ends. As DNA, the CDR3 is TGTGCCAGCAGTTTTCAGGGCCGCTACGAGCAGTACTTC. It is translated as CASSFQGRYEQYF.

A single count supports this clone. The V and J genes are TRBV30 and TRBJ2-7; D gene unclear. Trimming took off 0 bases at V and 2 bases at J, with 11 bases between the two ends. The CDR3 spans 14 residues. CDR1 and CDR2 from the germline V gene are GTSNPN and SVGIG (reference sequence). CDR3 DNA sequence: TGTGCCTGGAGTGTACAACACAGAACCTACGAGCAGTACTTC. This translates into CAWSVQHRTYEQYF.

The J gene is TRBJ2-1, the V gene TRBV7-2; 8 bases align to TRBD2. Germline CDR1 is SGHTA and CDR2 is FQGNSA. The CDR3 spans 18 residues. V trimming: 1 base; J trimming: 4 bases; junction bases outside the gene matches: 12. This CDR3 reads CASSLGGSSGSLYNEQFF. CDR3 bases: TGTGCCAGCAGCTTAGGGGGTTCAAGCGGGAGTCTTTACAATGAGCAGTTCTTC.

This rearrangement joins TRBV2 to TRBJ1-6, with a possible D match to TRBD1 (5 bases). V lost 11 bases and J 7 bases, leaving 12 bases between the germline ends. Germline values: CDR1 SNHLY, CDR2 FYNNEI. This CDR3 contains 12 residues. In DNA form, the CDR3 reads TGTGCCGGGGGGGATTCCAATTCACCCCTCCACTTT. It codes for CAGGDSNSPLHF.

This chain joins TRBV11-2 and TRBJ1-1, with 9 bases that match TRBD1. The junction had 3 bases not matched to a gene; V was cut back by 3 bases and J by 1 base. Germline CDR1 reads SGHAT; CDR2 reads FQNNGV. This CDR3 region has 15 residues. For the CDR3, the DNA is TGTGCCAGCAGCTTGAGGACAGGGGCGAACACTGAAGCTTTCTTT. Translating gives CASSLRTGANTEAFF.

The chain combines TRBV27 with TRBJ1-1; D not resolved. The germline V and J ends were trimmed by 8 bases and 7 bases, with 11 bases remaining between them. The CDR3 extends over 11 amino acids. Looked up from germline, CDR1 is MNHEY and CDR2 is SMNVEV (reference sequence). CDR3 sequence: CASGPPVEAFF. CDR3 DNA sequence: TGTGCCAGCGGGCCCCCAGTTGAAGCTTTCTTT.

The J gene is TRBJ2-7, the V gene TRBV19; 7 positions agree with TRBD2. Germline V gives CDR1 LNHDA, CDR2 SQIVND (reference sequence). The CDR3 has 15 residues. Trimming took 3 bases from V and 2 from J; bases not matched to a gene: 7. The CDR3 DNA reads TGTGCCAGTAGTATCCAGCGGGACGTTCCCTACGAGCAGTACTTC. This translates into CASSIQRDVPYEQYF.

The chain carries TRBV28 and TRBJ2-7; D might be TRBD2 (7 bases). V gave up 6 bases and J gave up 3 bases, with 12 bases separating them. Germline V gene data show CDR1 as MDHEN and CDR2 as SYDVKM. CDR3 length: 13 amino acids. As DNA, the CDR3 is TGTGCCAGCAGGGGGGGGGCCAGCTACGAGCAGTACTTC. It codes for CASRGGASYEQYF.

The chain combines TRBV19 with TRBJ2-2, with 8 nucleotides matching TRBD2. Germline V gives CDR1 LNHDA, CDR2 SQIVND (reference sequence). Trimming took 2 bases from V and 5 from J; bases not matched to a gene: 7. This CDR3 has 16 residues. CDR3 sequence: CASSILAGGGTGELFF. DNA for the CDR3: TGTGCCAGTAGTATACTTGCGGGAGGAGGGACCGGGGAGCTGTTTTTT.

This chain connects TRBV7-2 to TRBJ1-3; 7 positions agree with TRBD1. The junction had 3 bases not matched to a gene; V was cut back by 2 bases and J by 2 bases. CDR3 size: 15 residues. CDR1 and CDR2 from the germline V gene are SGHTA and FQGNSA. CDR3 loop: CASSLLTGTGNTIYF. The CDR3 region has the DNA TGTGCCAGCAGCTTACTGACAGGGACTGGAAACACCATATATTTT. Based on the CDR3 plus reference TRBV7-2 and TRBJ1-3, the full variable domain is GAGVSQSPSNKVTEKGKDVELRCDPISGHTALYWYRQSLGQGLEFLIYFQGNSAPDKSGLPSDRFSAERTGGSVSTLTIQRTQQEDSAVYLCASSLLTGTGNTIYFGEGSWLTVV.

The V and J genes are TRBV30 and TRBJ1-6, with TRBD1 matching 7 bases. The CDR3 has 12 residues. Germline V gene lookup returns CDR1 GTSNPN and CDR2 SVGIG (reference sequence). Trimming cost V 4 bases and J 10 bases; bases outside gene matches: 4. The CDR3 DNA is TGTGCCTGGACAGGGGGAGAGTCACCCCTCCACTTT. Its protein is CAWTGGESPLHF.